The sample holds one count of the clone carrying this T cell receptor (beta chain). This record comes from a study of blood T cell repertoires in COVID-19. Per the authors' pipeline: Amplification of reference gene primers was used by the study to estimate nucleated cell counts. The method was immunoSEQ multiplex PCR; TCRdb's version includes in-frame clones alone and lacks a portion of them. That table gives V, J and clone size, and the DNA gave D and trimming. This sample has approximately 300,000 clones, with around 84% found just once. The CDR3 length is 14 residues. CDR1 and CDR2 from the germline V gene are SGHRS and YFSETQ. The V gene lost 4 bases and the J gene lost 2 bases, with 9 bases spanning the gap. The participants were between 18 and 89 years old and came from roughly 24 US areas. Membership in each cohort depended on participant-reported clinical history.

Sequenced sample: PBMCs or T cells enriched from blood (not recorded which). The V gene is TRBV5-1, the J gene TRBJ2-2; D is unresolved. The receptor's source is a young woman who had recovered from COVID-19. CDR3 DNA: TGCGCCAGCAGCCTCTCAGTCAACACCGGGGAGCTGTTTTTT. It codes for CASSLSVNTGELFF. Supplemented by reference TRBV5-1 and TRBJ2-2, the full variable domain reads KAGVTQTPRYLIKTRGQQVTLSCSPISGHRSVSWYQQTPGQGLQFLFEYFSETQRNKGNFPGRFSGRQFSNSRSEMNVSTLELGDSALYLCASSLSVNTGELFFGEGSRLTVL.